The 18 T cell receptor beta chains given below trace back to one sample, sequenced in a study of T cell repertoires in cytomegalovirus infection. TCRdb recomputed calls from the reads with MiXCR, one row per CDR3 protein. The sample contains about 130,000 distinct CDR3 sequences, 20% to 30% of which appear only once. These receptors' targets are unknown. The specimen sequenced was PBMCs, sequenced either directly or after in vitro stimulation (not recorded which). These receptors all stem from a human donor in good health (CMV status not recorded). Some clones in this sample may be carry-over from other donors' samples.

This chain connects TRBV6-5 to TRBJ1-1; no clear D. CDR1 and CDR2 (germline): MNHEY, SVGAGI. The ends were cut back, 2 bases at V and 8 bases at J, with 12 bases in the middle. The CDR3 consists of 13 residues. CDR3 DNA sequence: TGTGCCAGCAGTTACCAGAGGGAGAGGGAAGCTTTCTTT. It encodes CASSYQREREAFF.

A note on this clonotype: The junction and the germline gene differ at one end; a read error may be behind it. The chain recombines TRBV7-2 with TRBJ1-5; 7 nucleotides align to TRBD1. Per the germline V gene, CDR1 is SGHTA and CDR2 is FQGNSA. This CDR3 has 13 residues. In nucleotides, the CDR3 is TGTGCCAGCAGCCGGGACAGAGATCAGCTCCAGCATTTT. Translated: CASSRDRDQLQHF.

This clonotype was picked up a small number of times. The CDR3 DNA sequence: TGTGCCAGCACCCTTGGGGGACTCCTATCTGGTGAGCAGTTCTTC. Amino acids: CASTLGGLLSGEQFF. The chain recombines TRBV6-1 with TRBJ2-1; the D gene is possibly TRBD2 (6 bases). CDR1 MNHNS and CDR2 SASEGT come from the germline V gene. The CDR3 runs to 15 residues. Trimming left V 7 bases short and J 9 bases short, with 22 bases between.

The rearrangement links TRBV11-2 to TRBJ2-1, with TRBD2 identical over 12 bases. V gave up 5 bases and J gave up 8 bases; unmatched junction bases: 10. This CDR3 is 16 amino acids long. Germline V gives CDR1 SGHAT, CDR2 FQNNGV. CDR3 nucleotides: TGTGCCAGCAGCATTCGACTAGCGGGAGAGGCCGATGAGCAGTTCTTC. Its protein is CASSIRLAGEADEQFF.

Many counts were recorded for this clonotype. This chain's CDR3 is CASSYGIAGADEQYV. In DNA, the CDR3 is TGTGCCAGCAGTTACGGGATAGCGGGAGCGGACGAGCAGTACGTC. This chain joins TRBV6-2 or TRBV6-3 and TRBJ2-7, with 9 bases lining up with TRBD2. V was pared by 2 bases and J by 5 bases, with 7 bases of the junction left unmatched. CDR3 length: 15 residues. CDR1 MNHEY and CDR2 SVGEGT come from the germline V gene.

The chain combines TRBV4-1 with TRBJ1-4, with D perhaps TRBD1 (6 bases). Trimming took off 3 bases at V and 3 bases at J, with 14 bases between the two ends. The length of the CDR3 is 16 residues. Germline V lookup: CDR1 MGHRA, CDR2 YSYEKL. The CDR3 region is CASSQRRGAANEKLFF. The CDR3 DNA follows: TGCGCCAGCAGCCAGAGGCGGGGGGCGGCTAATGAAAAACTGTTTTTT.

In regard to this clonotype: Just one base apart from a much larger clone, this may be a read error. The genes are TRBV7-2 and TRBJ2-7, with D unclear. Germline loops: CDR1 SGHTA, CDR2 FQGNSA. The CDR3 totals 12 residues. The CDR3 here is CASSISLYEQHF. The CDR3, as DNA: TGTGCCAGCAGCATTTCCCTCTACGAGCAGCACTTC.

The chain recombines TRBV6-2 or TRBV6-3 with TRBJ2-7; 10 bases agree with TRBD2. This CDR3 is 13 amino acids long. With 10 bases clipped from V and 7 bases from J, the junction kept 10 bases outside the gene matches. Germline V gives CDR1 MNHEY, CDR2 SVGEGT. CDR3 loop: CATRTSGAREQYF. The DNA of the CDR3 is TGTGCCACCCGTACTAGCGGGGCGCGGGAGCAGTACTTC.

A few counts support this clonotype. This chain's CDR3 is CASSAQGRHNEQFF. The DNA for the CDR3 is TGTGCCAGTAGTGCACAAGGACGTCACAATGAGCAGTTCTTC. This chain connects TRBV19 to TRBJ2-1; D unclear. Germline V gives CDR1 LNHDA, CDR2 SQIVND (reference sequence). Trimming removed 5 bases from V and 5 bases from J, with 13 bases in between. The CDR3 has 14 amino acids. The whole variable domain, remainder taken from reference TRBV19 and TRBJ2-1, is DGGITQSPKYLFRKEGQNVTLSCEQNLNHDAMYWYRQDPGQGLRLIYYSQIVNDFQKGDIAEGYSVSREKKESFPLTVTSAQKNPTAFYLCASSAQGRHNEQFFGPGTRLTVL.

The CDR3 region has the DNA TGTGCCAGCAGTTTCGCTAGTCTTGAGCAGTTCTTC. It yields the protein CASSFASLEQFF. This chain joins TRBV12-3 or TRBV12-4 and TRBJ2-1; D call uncertain. The CDR3 sequence is 12 residues long. V dropped 3 bases and J dropped 9 bases, with 9 bases sitting between them.

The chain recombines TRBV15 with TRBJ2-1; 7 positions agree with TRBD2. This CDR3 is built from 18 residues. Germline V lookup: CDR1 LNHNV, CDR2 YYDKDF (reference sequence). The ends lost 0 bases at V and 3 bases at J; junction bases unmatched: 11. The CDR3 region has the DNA TGTGCCACCAGCAGAGATCCTCGGGTGGCGGGAGTCTACAATGAGCAGTTCTTC. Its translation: CATSRDPRVAGVYNEQFF.

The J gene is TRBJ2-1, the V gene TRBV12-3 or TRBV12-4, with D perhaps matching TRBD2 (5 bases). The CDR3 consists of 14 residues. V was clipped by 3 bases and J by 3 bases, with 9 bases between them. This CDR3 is CASSFGLDYNEQFF. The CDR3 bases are TGTGCCAGCAGTTTTGGACTTGACTACAATGAGCAGTTCTTC.

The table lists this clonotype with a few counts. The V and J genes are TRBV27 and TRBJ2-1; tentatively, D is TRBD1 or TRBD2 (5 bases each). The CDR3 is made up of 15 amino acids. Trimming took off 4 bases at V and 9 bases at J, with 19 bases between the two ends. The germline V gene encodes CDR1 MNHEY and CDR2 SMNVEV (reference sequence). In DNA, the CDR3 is TGTGCCAGCAGTTCCCGGGACGACGTGGGGTTTGAGCAGTTCTTC. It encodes CASSSRDDVGFEQFF.

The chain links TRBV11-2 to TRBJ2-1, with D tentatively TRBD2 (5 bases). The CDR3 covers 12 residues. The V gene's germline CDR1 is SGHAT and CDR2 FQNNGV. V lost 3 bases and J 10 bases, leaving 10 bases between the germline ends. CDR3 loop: CASSLPGGEQFF. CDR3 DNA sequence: TGTGCCAGCAGCTTGCCTGGAGGAGAGCAGTTCTTC.

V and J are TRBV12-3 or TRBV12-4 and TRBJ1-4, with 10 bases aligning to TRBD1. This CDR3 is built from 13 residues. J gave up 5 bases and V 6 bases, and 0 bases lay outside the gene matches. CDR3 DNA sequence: TGTGCCAGCAGGGGACAGGGGAATGAAAAACTGTTTTTT. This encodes CASRGQGNEKLFF.

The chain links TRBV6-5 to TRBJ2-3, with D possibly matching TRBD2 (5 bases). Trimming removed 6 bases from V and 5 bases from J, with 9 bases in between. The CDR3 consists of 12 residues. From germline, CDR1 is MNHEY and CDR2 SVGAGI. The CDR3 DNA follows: TGTGCCAGCAGGGCAGAGGGAGATACGCAGTATTTT. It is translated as CASRAEGDTQYF.

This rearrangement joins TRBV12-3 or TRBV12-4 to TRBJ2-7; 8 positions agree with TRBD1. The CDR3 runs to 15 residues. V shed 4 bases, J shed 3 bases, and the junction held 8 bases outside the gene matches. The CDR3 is CASSSTDRVNYEQYF. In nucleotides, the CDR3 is TGTGCCAGCAGTTCAACGGACAGGGTAAACTACGAGCAGTACTTC.

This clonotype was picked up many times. CDR3 loop: CASSPQLAGGVANTGELFF. The DNA of the CDR3 is TGTGCCAGCAGCCCCCAACTAGCGGGAGGTGTCGCGAACACCGGGGAGCTGTTTTTT. The chain has TRBV7-8 and TRBJ2-2, with 12 bases aligning to TRBD2. V was clipped by 5 bases and J by 0 bases; unmatched bases: 10. The CDR3 contains 19 residues. Germline assignment: CDR1 SGHVS and CDR2 FQNEAQ.